This T cell receptor (beta chain) was documented in a study of blood T cell repertoires in COVID-19 (dated by TCRdb to 2019 to 2021). With respect to the entire study: Samples covering the acute and convalescent phases of COVID-19 were provided by collaborators in the United States, Italy and Spain. The material from the prospective study consisted of cDNA or gDNA derived from T cells, B-cell-depleted T cells, or PBMCs. The dataset comprised deeply sampled blood TCRbeta repertoires from subjects exposed to, actively infected with, or recovered from COVID-19. The repertoires were made available in a free public database intended to serve as a resource for research on the immune response to SARS-CoV-2. The samples were drawn from two sources: the first 160 participants of the ongoing ImmuneRACE study, and fewer than 1,500 subjects contributed by 6 global collaborators. Sample metadata almost always included a de-identified subject ID, COVID-19 status, age in years and sex. HLA class I and class II types, where available, came from metadata supplied by the sample provider rather than from assay-based typing.

Details on this clone: Its antigen remains unidentified. Base-call qualities are not available, and no considerably larger clone is one nucleotide away.

TCRbeta CDR3 regions were amplified from genomic DNA by means of the immunoSEQ Assay, a bias-controlled multiplex PCR. The authors' analysis ran thus. The number of nucleated cells in each sample was estimated from the amplification of reference gene primers within the assay. To quantify the absolute abundance of each unique TCRbeta CDR3 rearrangement, sequence reads were collapsed and filtered. Productive Simpson clonality was computed per sample as the square root of Simpson's diversity index over productive rearrangements. In its TCRdb copy, this immuneACCESS table keeps in-frame sequences only and misses some clones. Where compared with another copy, unresolved V genes explain less than half of these, and the others have no known cause. Clone size and V and J calls were adopted from that table, with D and trimming inferred from the DNA. In all, the sample holds some 260,000 clones, and approximately 88% of those were seen once. Under 0.95% of the sample belongs to the ten largest clones.

The germline ends are 8 bases apart after V is trimmed by 1 base and J by 1 base. The CDR3 measures 15 amino acids from cysteine to phenylalanine. Of the read, only the CDR3 DNA is kept; its 45 bases are in frame from base 1. The germline V gene (reference sequence) sets CDR1 to SEHNR and CDR2 to FQNEAQ. On the study overall, not on this receptor specifically: The quantity of clinical and demographic metadata differed by source and by participant and was supplied without curation.

Each collaborating institution followed its own protocols to collect whole blood in K2EDTA tubes. Collaborator samples were shipped for TCRbeta analysis as frozen whole blood, isolated PBMCs, or DNA extracted from either sample type. Sequencing was performed on peripheral blood. The chain links TRBV7-9 with TRBJ1-5; perhaps TRBD1 is the D gene, with 5 bases matching. The sequence was collected from a woman in her twenties or thirties with acute or convalescent COVID-19. The DNA sequence follows: TGTGCCAGCAGCTTAGGGGGCGCGAGCAATCAGCCCCAGCATTTT. This codes for CASSLGGASNQPQHF.